Shown below are 26 T cell receptor beta chains from a single sample sequenced in a study of cytomegalovirus exposure and HLA in healthy donors (TCRdb year 2017). Libraries were built with the immunoSEQ multiplex PCR assay. For the multiplex PCR, a mixture combining 60 forward primers for TCR Vbeta segments and 13 reverse primers for TCR Jbeta segments was used. TCRdb limited this immuneACCESS table to in-frame rearrangements with V and J called. A share of clones is missing; checked studies link under half to unresolved V genes, and the rest is unexplained. The sample table holds some 120,000 clones, of which approximately 80% were seen once. The ten top clones hold about 6% of the sample. The sequenced material came from PBMCs. The receptors originated from a man aged 18 to 30 in good health and CMV-seropositive.

To note about this clone: Other nucleotide sequences from this sample produce the same CDR3. This chain uses TRBV19 with TRBJ1-1; weak D call: TRBD1 (6 bases). The CDR3 covers 11 residues. Germline V gives CDR1 LNHDA, CDR2 SQIVND (reference sequence). V gave up 6 bases and J gave up 7 bases, with 9 bases separating them. The CDR3 here is CASRTGIEAFF. CDR3 DNA sequence: TGTGCCAGTAGAACAGGGATTGAAGCTTTCTTT.

The chain couples TRBV5-6 to TRBJ2-3; 11 nucleotides align to TRBD2. Germline V gene lookup returns CDR1 SGHDT and CDR2 YYEEEE. The ends lost 1 base at V and 1 base at J; junction bases unmatched: 11. The CDR3 spans 19 residues. This CDR3 is CASSLTLLAGGSGTDTQYF. CDR3 nucleotides: TGTGCCAGCAGCTTGACGCTTCTAGCGGGGGGAAGTGGCACAGATACGCAGTATTTT.

The chain is built from TRBV7-9 and TRBJ2-2; TRBD1 aligns across 8 bases. Per the germline V gene, CDR1 is SEHNR and CDR2 is FQNEAQ (reference sequence). The CDR3 runs 17 residues. V trimming: 0 bases; J trimming: 6 bases; junction bases outside the gene matches: 9. This CDR3 is CASSLASGGQDAGELFF. The CDR3 DNA follows: TGTGCCAGCAGCTTAGCCTCCGGGGGACAGGACGCCGGGGAGCTGTTTTTT.

This chain uses TRBV9 with TRBJ1-3; D perhaps matches TRBD1 (6 bases). This CDR3 comprises 16 residues. V dropped 0 bases and J dropped 3 bases, with 13 bases sitting between them. Germline V gene lookup returns CDR1 SGDLS and CDR2 YYNGEE. CDR3 loop: CASSVERGLGGNTIYF. The CDR3 DNA is TGTGCCAGCAGCGTAGAAAGGGGGTTAGGTGGAAACACCATATATTTT.

This chain connects TRBV18 to TRBJ1-3; TRBD1 aligns across 7 bases. Germline CDR1 reads KGHSH; CDR2 reads LQKENI. The CDR3 loop spans 15 amino acids. J gave up 1 base and V 3 bases, and 3 bases lay outside the gene matches. The CDR3 protein is CASSPDRVSGNTIYF. DNA of the CDR3: TGTGCCAGCTCACCCGACAGGGTGTCTGGAAACACCATATATTTT.

This chain uses TRBV11-2 with TRBJ2-1; D remains unclear. Germline V CDR1 and CDR2: SGHAT, FQNNGV. The length of the CDR3 is 10 residues. V lost 4 bases to trimming and J lost 9 bases, with 4 bases between them. The CDR3 region is CASSSVEQFF. The CDR3 bases are TGTGCCAGCAGCTCCGTTGAGCAGTTCTTC.

This clone was observed a few times. The chain carries TRBV2 and TRBJ2-7, with TRBD1 identical over 9 bases. Germline CDR1 and CDR2: SNHLY and FYNNEI. Trimming removed 8 bases from V and 3 bases from J; junction bases left unmatched: 8. CDR3 length: 14 residues. DNA for the CDR3: TGTGCCAGCGAGGGACAGGGAGTAAGCTACGAGCAGTACTTC. It yields the protein CASEGQGVSYEQYF.

V is TRBV7-9 and J is TRBJ1-1; no clear D. Germline V gene sequence: CDR1 SEHNR, CDR2 FQNEAQ (reference sequence). V was clipped by 7 bases and J by 4 bases, with 19 bases between them. CDR3 length: 15 residues. The CDR3 sequence is CASTATGAYLTEAFF. CDR3 nucleotide sequence: TGTGCCAGCACCGCGACGGGTGCGTATCTCACTGAAGCTTTCTTT.

The chain has TRBV18 and TRBJ1-2, with 9 nucleotides matching TRBD1. J was trimmed by 7 bases and V by 3 bases; bases with no gene match: 12. The CDR3 consists of 16 residues. The V gene's germline CDR1 is KGHSH and CDR2 LQKENI. For the CDR3, the DNA is TGTGCCAGCTCACCGGGACAGGGAGTTTACGGGCCTGGCTACACCTTC. This sequence encodes CASSPGQGVYGPGYTF.

The chain has TRBV5-6 and TRBJ2-3; no definite D call. Germline CDR1 reads SGHDT; CDR2 reads YYEEEE. V gave up 2 bases and J gave up 7 bases, with 8 bases separating them. The CDR3 covers 12 residues. The CDR3 DNA sequence: TGTGCCAGCAGCTTAGCCCTGAATACGCAGTATTTT. Its translation is CASSLALNTQYF.

This clone was counted only a few times. The gene calls are TRBV7-9 and TRBJ1-2, with D unresolved. The ends were cut back, 5 bases at V and 5 bases at J, with 9 bases in the middle. There are 12 residues in the CDR3. Germline CDR1 and CDR2: SEHNR and FQNEAQ (reference sequence). The CDR3 DNA reads as TGTGCCAGCAGCCGCACATCATATGGCTACACCTTC. Residues: CASSRTSYGYTF.

The V gene is TRBV5-4, the J gene TRBJ1-1; D perhaps matches TRBD1 (5 bases). From germline, CDR1 is SGHNT and CDR2 YYREEE (reference sequence). The germline V and J ends were trimmed by 2 bases and 2 bases, with 10 bases remaining between them. This CDR3 spans 14 amino acids. CDR3 sequence (DNA): TGTGCCAGCAGCTTTGGGGGGGACAACACTGAAGCTTTCTTT. Translated, it gives CASSFGGDNTEAFF.

This clone has only one observation. This sequence joins TRBV19 and TRBJ1-2, with TRBD1 identical over 7 bases. The V segment lost 0 bases and the J segment 3 bases; nucleotides outside the gene matches: 4. Germline assignment: CDR1 LNHDA and CDR2 SQIVND (reference sequence). The CDR3 has 15 residues. This CDR3 is CASSIDLGTDYGYTF. The CDR3 DNA reads TGTGCCAGTAGTATAGACCTTGGGACAGACTATGGCTACACCTTC.

The chain couples TRBV4-2 to TRBJ2-6, with 15 bases aligning to TRBD2. CDR1 and CDR2 (germline): LGHNA, YNFKEQ. The CDR3 sequence is 19 residues long. V shed 3 bases and J 4 bases; nucleotides not matched to a gene: 7. CDR3 amino acids: CASSHRGLAGGWGANVLTF. CDR3 coding DNA: TGTGCCAGCAGCCATCGCGGACTAGCGGGGGGGTGGGGGGCCAACGTCCTGACTTTC.

This clone has a handful of counts. The rearrangement uses TRBV5-5 and TRBJ1-1; D is unclear. Germline values: CDR1 SGHKS, CDR2 YYEKEE (reference sequence). CDR3 length equals 14 residues. V lost 0 bases and J 1 base, leaving 7 bases between the germline ends. The CDR3 sequence: CASSLASGNTEAFF. CDR3 nucleotide sequence: TGTGCCAGCAGCTTGGCTAGTGGGAACACTGAAGCTTTCTTT.

The chain uses TRBV6-1 and TRBJ1-2, with 7 bases that match TRBD1. The CDR3 is made up of 13 amino acids. Germline assignment: CDR1 MNHNS and CDR2 SASEGT. J gave up 5 bases and V 6 bases, and 6 bases lay outside the gene matches. The CDR3 here is CASRNTGDYGYTF. For the CDR3, the DNA is TGTGCCAGCAGAAATACAGGGGATTATGGCTACACCTTC.

This clone was seen a single time. The V call is TRBV7-9, the J call TRBJ1-4; 9 bases match TRBD1. Germline-derived CDR1 and CDR2 are SEHNR and FQNEAQ (reference sequence). V shed 5 bases and J 7 bases; nucleotides not matched to a gene: 5. The CDR3 totals 14 residues. The CDR3 region is CASSRTGGSEKLFF. The CDR3 nucleotides are TGTGCCAGCAGCCGAACAGGGGGCTCTGAAAAACTGTTTTTT.

The CDR3 is CASRGPRGGYNEQFF. The DNA of the CDR3 is TGTGCCAGCAGGGGACCCCGGGGGGGCTACAATGAGCAGTTCTTC. The rearrangement links TRBV2 to TRBJ2-1, with 8 bases fitting TRBD2. J lost 3 bases, V lost 6 bases, and 7 bases had no gene match. Germline CDR1 and CDR2: SNHLY and FYNNEI. CDR3 length equals 15 residues.

This clone was found a few times. J is TRBJ1-5 and V is TRBV9; no reliable D call. V shed 0 bases and J shed 6 bases, with 13 bases lying between them. The CDR3 sequence is 15 residues long. The V gene's germline CDR1 is SGDLS and CDR2 YYNGEE. The CDR3 coding sequence is TGTGCCAGCAGCGTAGCTACCGGGGTGGGTCAGCCCCAGCATTTT. Protein sequence: CASSVATGVGQPQHF.

The CDR3 here is CASVGGISYNEQFF. Written as DNA, the CDR3 is TGTGCCAGCGTTGGGGGGATCTCCTACAATGAGCAGTTCTTC. The rearrangement links TRBV19 to TRBJ2-1, with a weak D call TRBD2 (6 bases). The CDR3 is 14 amino acids. V was shortened by 9 bases and J by 0 bases, with 12 bases between the two germline ends. Germline-derived CDR1 and CDR2 are LNHDA and SQIVND (reference sequence).

This chain links TRBV5-1 with TRBJ2-7; D could derive from TRBD1 or TRBD2 (5 bases each). The CDR3 spans 16 residues. CDR1 and CDR2 from the germline V gene are SGHRS and YFSETQ. Trimming pared 4 bases from V and 2 bases from J, leaving 19 bases between. CDR3 coding DNA: TGCGCCAGCAGCATGGAGGCTACAGGTACCCCCTACGAGCAGTACTTC. This encodes CASSMEATGTPYEQYF.

The sample holds a few counts of this clone. J is TRBJ1-2 and V is TRBV5-1; the D is unclear. Germline V lookup: CDR1 SGHRS, CDR2 YFSETQ. V lost 0 bases and J lost 8, with 14 bases in between. This CDR3 contains 14 residues. CDR3 sequence: CASSLGSPSGGYTF. CDR3 DNA: TGCGCCAGCAGCTTGGGTTCTCCCTCGGGAGGCTACACCTTC.

V gene TRBV28 combines with J gene TRBJ1-6; TRBD1 is a possible D gene (6 bases). The CDR3 spans 14 residues. Germline V lookup: CDR1 MDHEN, CDR2 SYDVKM. Trimming pared 6 bases from V and 3 bases from J, leaving 9 bases between. CDR3: CASRGTLYNSPLHF. The CDR3 bases are TGTGCCAGCAGGGGGACACTCTATAATTCACCCCTCCACTTT.

The chain joins TRBV7-9 to TRBJ2-3; D may be TRBD1 (6 bases). There are 16 residues in the CDR3. Germline V CDR1 and CDR2: SEHNR, FQNEAQ (reference sequence). V gave up 5 bases and J gave up 2 bases, with 17 bases separating them. The CDR3 region has the DNA TGTGCCAGCAGCCCCACAGGGCTTTCCCCCACAGATACGCAGTATTTT. As protein: CASSPTGLSPTDTQYF.

The V gene is TRBV7-2, the J gene TRBJ1-2, with a tentative D call TRBD1 (5 bases). Trimming pared 5 bases from V and 5 bases from J, leaving 15 bases between. The germline V gene has CDR1 SGHTA and CDR2 FQGNSA. The CDR3 is 14 amino acids. DNA for the CDR3: TGTGCCAGCAGCCCTAACCAGGGTAATTATGGCTACACCTTC. Protein product: CASSPNQGNYGYTF.

This chain uses TRBV7-9 with TRBJ1-6, with D possibly matching TRBD1 (5 bases). This CDR3 spans 14 amino acids. The V end lost 3 bases, the J end lost 6 bases, and 9 bases lay between the germline ends. The germline gives CDR1 SEHNR, CDR2 FQNEAQ (reference sequence). The chain's CDR3 is CASSFMGGNSPLHF. As DNA, the CDR3 is TGTGCCAGCAGCTTCATGGGGGGTAATTCACCCCTCCACTTT.